The 20 T cell receptor beta chains below were found in one sample sequenced in a study of blood T cell repertoires in COVID-19. TCRdb keeps only in-frame clones here, not all; method: immunoSEQ multiplex PCR. This sample has 65,000 or so clones, with more than 75% found just once. The sample taken for sequencing was peripheral blood. The source is a man aged 45-65 years with active COVID-19.

J is TRBJ1-3 and V is TRBV18; TRBD1 might be the D (6 bases). The CDR3 runs to 15 residues. V was shortened by 3 bases and J by 3 bases, with 12 bases between the two germline ends. The germline gives CDR1 KGHSH, CDR2 LQKENI. This CDR3 reads CASSPLTGIGNTIYF. DNA of the CDR3: TGTGCCAGCTCACCCCTGACAGGAATTGGAAACACCATATATTTT.

The chain combines TRBV9 with TRBJ1-3, with 7 bases aligning to TRBD1. The germline V gene has CDR1 SGDLS and CDR2 YYNGEE. This CDR3 comprises 17 residues. The V and J ends lost 3 bases and 0 bases, in that order; junction bases with no gene match: 9. CDR3 nucleotides: TGTGCCAGCAGCGCATCGGGACAGCCGAGCTCTGGAAACACCATATATTTT. Amino acid sequence: CASSASGQPSSGNTIYF. Full variable domain (remainder filled in from reference TRBV9 and TRBJ1-3): DSGVTQTPKHLITATGQRVTLRCSPRSGDLSVYWYQQSLDQGLQFLIQYYNGEERAKGNILERFSAQQFPDLHSELNLSSLELGDSALYFCASSASGQPSSGNTIYFGEGSWLTVV.

DNA of the CDR3: TGTGCCAGCAGCTTGCCCCGACACTACGAGCAGTACTTC. This encodes CASSLPRHYEQYF. The chain is built from TRBV7-2 and TRBJ2-7; D is ambiguous. The germline V gene encodes CDR1 SGHTA and CDR2 FQGNSA. Trimming pared 3 bases from V and 3 bases from J, leaving 9 bases between. The CDR3 spans 13 residues.

V is TRBV9 and J is TRBJ2-7; TRBD2 matches 11 bases. Per the germline V gene, CDR1 is SGDLS and CDR2 is YYNGEE. The CDR3 extends over 13 amino acids. V lost 1 base, J lost 7 bases, and 1 base stayed unmatched. CDR3 sequence reads: CASSVLAGGEQYF. The CDR3 DNA reads as TGTGCCAGCAGCGTACTAGCGGGAGGAGAGCAGTACTTC.

This chain connects TRBV3-1 (or the pseudogene TRBV3-2) to TRBJ2-7; a possible D gene is TRBD1 (5 bases). Germline V gives CDR1 LGHDT, CDR2 YNNKEL (reference sequence). V was pared by 1 base and J by 2 bases, with 15 bases between. This CDR3 has 16 residues. The CDR3 region has the DNA TGTGCCAGCAGCCAAGGCCTGGACACGGTCGCCTACGAGCAGTACTTC. Translated, it gives CASSQGLDTVAYEQYF.

The gene calls are TRBV19 and TRBJ2-2, with TRBD1 as a possible D gene (6 bases). V lost 6 bases to trimming and J lost 1 base, with 12 bases between them. CDR3 size: 15 residues. Germline CDR1 is LNHDA and CDR2 is SQIVND (reference sequence). CDR3 nucleotides: TGTGCCAGTAGAATTTCAGGGGAGAACACCGGGGAGCTGTTTTTT. Translated, it gives CASRISGENTGELFF.

The chain has TRBV6-5 and TRBJ1-1; the match to TRBD1 covers 7 bases. In germline, CDR1 is MNHEY, CDR2 SVGAGI. The CDR3 is 13 residues long. The V segment lost 10 bases and the J segment 6 bases; nucleotides outside the gene matches: 11. DNA for the CDR3: TGTGCCACCAGACAGGGTAGTCACCCTGAAGCTTTCTTT. Protein: CATRQGSHPEAFF.

This clone was counted a single time. The rearrangement joins TRBV21-1 to TRBJ2-1; the table's D call TRBD2 went unverified against the DNA. TRBV21-1 constitutes a pseudogene. The CDR3 length is 16 residues. CDR3 nucleotide sequence: TGTGCCAGCAGCAAGCCAAATGCGGGAGCTAGGAATGAGCAGTTCTTC. Its protein product is CASSKPNAGARNEQFF.

The V and J genes are TRBV3-1 (or the pseudogene TRBV3-2) and TRBJ1-6, with no clear D. CDR1 is LGHDT, CDR2 YNNKEL, per germline (reference sequence). The V gene lost 1 base and the J gene lost 9 bases, with 16 bases spanning the gap. The CDR3 runs to 16 residues. The CDR3 sequence is CASSQGARGRSSPLHF. CDR3 DNA: TGTGCCAGCAGCCAAGGGGCACGGGGAAGGTCTTCACCCCTCCACTTT.

This clone is a singleton in its sample. J is TRBJ2-5 and V is TRBV6-1, with 10 bases matching TRBD2. The CDR3 consists of 18 residues. Germline CDR1 is MNHNS and CDR2 is SASEGT. V shed 4 bases, J shed 6 bases, and the junction held 17 bases outside the gene matches. The CDR3 here is CASSGPQRGGRVIQTQYF. Here the CDR3 DNA reads TGTGCCAGCAGTGGCCCGCAGCGGGGGGGCCGAGTGATTCAGACCCAGTACTTC.

The chain uses TRBV7-2 and TRBJ2-7; D possibly corresponds to TRBD2 (5 bases). The germline gives CDR1 SGHTA, CDR2 FQGNSA. Trimming shortened V by 5 bases and J by 4 bases, and 18 bases separated the two germline ends. The CDR3 loop spans 15 amino acids. In DNA form, the CDR3 reads TGTGCCAGCAGCACCCAGGACTTATACGATTACGAGCAGTACTTC. It encodes CASSTQDLYDYEQYF.

The chain recombines TRBV5-1 with TRBJ1-1; D might be TRBD1 (6 bases). Germline CDR1 is SGHRS and CDR2 is YFSETQ. Deletions cut 8 bases from V and 6 bases from J, with 20 bases between. CDR3 length: 14 amino acids. Here the CDR3 reads CASLEGDRRSEAFF. In nucleotides, the CDR3 is TGCGCCAGTCTAGAGGGTGACAGGCGTTCTGAAGCTTTCTTT.

The chain carries TRBV6-5 and TRBJ2-3; 10 bases fit TRBD2. The trim removed 0 bases at V and 3 bases at J, leaving 3 bases unmatched. From germline, CDR1 is MNHEY and CDR2 SVGAGI. This CDR3 is built from 16 residues. CDR3 sequence reads: CASSYSPSGRTDTQYF. CDR3 coding DNA: TGTGCCAGCAGTTACTCGCCTAGCGGGAGAACAGATACGCAGTATTTT.

The gene calls are TRBV6-6 and TRBJ2-7, with 10 bases identical to TRBD2. This CDR3 has 15 amino acids. The germline gives CDR1 MNHNY, CDR2 SVGAGI (reference sequence). The V gene end was trimmed by 4 bases and the J gene end by 2 bases; junction bases not matched to a gene: 5. In DNA, the CDR3 is TGTGCCAGCAGTTCAAACAGCGGGGGGGCCTACGAGCAGTACTTC. Protein product: CASSSNSGGAYEQYF.

The gene calls are TRBV5-5 and TRBJ1-2; TRBD1 matches 9 bases. V was pared by 2 bases and J by 5 bases, with 10 bases of the junction left unmatched. CDR3 length: 16 residues. Looked up from germline, CDR1 is SGHKS and CDR2 is YYEKEE (reference sequence). DNA for the CDR3: TGTGCCAGCAGCTTCGGCTCAACAGGGGGCGAATATGGCTACACCTTC. Its translation: CASSFGSTGGEYGYTF.

This chain connects TRBV2 to TRBJ2-3, with TRBD1 as a possible D gene (6 bases). This CDR3 region has 11 residues. In germline, CDR1 is SNHLY, CDR2 FYNNEI. Trimming cost V 11 bases and J 8 bases, with 14 bases left between them. For the CDR3, the DNA is TGTGCCCCCCTCGAAGGGGGTACGCAGTATTTT. Translated: CAPLEGGTQYF.

This sequence joins TRBV5-6 and TRBJ1-2, with D hard to call. Trimming cost V 1 base and J 7 bases, with 14 bases left between them. Germline V gene sequence: CDR1 SGHDT, CDR2 YYEEEE. The CDR3 totals 14 residues. In DNA, the CDR3 is TGTGCCAGCAGCTTGCGGTATCCGCGGGCTGGCTACACCTTC. Translated, it gives CASSLRYPRAGYTF.

The table lists this clone with a count of one. This chain links TRBV2 with TRBJ2-7, with 9 bases identical to TRBD1. CDR1 and CDR2 (germline): SNHLY, FYNNEI. V shed 6 bases and J 12 bases; nucleotides not matched to a gene: 6. The CDR3 covers 11 residues. The CDR3 region has the DNA TGTGCCAGCAGGCCCACAGGGGGCGCGTACTTC. Protein sequence: CASRPTGGAYF. Combining the CDR3 with reference TRBV2 and TRBJ2-7 gives the whole variable domain EPEVTQTPSHQVTQMGQEVILRCVPISNHLYFYWYRQILGQKVEFLVSFYNNEISEKSEIFDDQFSVERPDGSNFTLKIRSTKLEDSAMYFCASRPTGGAYFGPGTRLTVT.

V and J are TRBV11-2 and TRBJ2-1; 8 nucleotides agree with TRBD2. The CDR3 has 12 amino acids. J gave up 10 bases and V 4 bases, and 3 bases lay outside the gene matches. CDR1 and CDR2 from the germline V gene are SGHAT and FQNNGV. This chain's CDR3 is CASSSGGSEQFF. CDR3 nucleotides: TGTGCCAGCAGCTCGGGGGGGAGCGAGCAGTTCTTC.

The V and J genes are TRBV10-2 and TRBJ2-7, with 9 bases fitting TRBD1. Germline V lookup: CDR1 WSHSY, CDR2 SAAADI. With V trimmed by 10 bases and J by 1 base, 8 bases remained unmatched. The CDR3 consists of 14 residues. The CDR3 reads CAISGTGISYEQYF. Written as DNA, the CDR3 is TGCGCCATCTCCGGGACAGGGATTTCCTACGAGCAGTACTTC.